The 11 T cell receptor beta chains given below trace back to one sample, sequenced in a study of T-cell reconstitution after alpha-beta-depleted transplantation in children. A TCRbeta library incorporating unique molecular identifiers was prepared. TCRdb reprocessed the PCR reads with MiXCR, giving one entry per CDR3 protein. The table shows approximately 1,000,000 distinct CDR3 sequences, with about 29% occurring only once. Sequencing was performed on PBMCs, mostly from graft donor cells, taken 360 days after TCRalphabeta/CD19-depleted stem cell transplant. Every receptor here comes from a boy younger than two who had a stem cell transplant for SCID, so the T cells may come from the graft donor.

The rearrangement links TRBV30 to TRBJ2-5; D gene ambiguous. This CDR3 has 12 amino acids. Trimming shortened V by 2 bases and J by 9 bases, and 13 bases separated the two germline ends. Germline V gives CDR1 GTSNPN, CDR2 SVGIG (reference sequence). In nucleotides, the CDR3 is TGTGCCTGGAGTAGGGCCGCCCAGTCCCAGTACTTC. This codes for CAWSRAAQSQYF.

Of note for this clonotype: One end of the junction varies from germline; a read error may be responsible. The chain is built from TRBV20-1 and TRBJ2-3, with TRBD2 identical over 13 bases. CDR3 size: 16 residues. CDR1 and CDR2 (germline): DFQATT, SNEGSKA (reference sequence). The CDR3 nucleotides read TGCAGTGCTGGATCGTTACTAGCGGGGGGGCAAGATACGCGGTATTTT. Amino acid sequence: CSAGSLLAGGQDTRYF.

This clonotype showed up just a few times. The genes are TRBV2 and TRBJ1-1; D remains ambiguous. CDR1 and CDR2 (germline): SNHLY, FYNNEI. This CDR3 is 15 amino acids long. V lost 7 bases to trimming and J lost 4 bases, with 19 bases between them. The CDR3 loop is CASTLLAGPGTEAFF. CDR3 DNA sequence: TGTGCCAGCACTTTGTTGGCAGGCCCGGGCACTGAAGCTTTCTTT.

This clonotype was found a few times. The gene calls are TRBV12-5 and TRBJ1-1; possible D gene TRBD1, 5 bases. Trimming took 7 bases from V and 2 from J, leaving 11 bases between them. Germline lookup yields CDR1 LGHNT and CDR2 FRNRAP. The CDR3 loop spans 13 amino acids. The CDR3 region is CASAHQGNTEAFF. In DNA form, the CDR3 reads TGTGCTAGTGCCCATCAGGGCAACACTGAAGCTTTCTTT. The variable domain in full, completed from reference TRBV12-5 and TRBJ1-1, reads DARVTQTPRHKVTEMGQEVTMRCQPILGHNTVFWYRQTMMQGLELLAYFRNRAPLDDSGMPKDRFSAEMPDATLATLKIQPSEPRDSAVYFCASAHQGNTEAFFGQGTRLTVV.

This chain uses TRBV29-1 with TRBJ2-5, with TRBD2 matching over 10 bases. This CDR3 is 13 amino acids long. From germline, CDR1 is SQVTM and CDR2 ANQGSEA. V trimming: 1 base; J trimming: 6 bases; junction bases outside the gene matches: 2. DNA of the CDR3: TGCAGCGTTGAAGCTAGCGGGGGAAAGACCCAGTACTTC. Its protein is CSVEASGGKTQYF.

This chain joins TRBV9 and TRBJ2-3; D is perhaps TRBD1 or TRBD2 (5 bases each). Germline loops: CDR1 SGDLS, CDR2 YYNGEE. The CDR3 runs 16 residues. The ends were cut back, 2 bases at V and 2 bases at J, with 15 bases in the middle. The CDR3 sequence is CASSVFGGWHTDTQYF. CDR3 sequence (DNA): TGTGCCAGCAGCGTGTTTGGGGGATGGCACACAGATACGCAGTATTTT.

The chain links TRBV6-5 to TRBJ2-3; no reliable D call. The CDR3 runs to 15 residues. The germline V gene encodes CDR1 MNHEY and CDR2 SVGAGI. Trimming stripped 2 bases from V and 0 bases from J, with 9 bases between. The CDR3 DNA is TGTGCCAGCAGTTACCCGGGTCTAAGCACAGATACGCAGTATTTT. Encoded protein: CASSYPGLSTDTQYF.

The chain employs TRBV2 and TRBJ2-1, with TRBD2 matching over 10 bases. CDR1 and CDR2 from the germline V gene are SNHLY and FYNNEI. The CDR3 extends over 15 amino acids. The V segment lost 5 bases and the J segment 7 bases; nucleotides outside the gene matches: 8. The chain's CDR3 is CASSTTGLAKNEQFF. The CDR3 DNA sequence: TGTGCCAGCAGTACAACGGGACTAGCGAAAAATGAGCAGTTCTTC.

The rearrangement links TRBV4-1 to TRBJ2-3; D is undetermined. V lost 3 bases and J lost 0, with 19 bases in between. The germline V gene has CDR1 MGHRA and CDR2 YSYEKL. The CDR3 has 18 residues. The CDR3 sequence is CASSQGSLYYSSTDTQYF. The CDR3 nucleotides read TGCGCCAGCAGCCAGGGGTCCTTATATTACTCTAGCACAGATACGCAGTATTTT.

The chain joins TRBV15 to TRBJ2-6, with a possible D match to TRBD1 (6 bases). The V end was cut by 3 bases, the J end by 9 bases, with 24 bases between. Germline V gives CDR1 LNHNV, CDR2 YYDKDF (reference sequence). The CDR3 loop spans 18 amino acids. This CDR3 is CATSRTKSTGTRDNVLTF. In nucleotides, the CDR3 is TGTGCCACCAGCAGGACTAAATCTACAGGGACCAGGGACAACGTCCTGACTTTC.

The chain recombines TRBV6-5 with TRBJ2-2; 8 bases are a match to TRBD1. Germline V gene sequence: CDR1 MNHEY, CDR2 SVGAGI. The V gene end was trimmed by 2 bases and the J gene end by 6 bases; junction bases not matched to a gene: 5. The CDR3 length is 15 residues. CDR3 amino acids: CASSYPRTGSGELFF. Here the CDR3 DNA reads TGTGCCAGCAGTTACCCTAGGACAGGGTCCGGGGAGCTGTTTTTT.